This entry is about one TCR beta chain. Its binding antigen is unknown. The input lacks base qualities; no much larger clone sits a single base away. This entry belongs to a study of OX40 agonist ivuxolimab in advanced cancers. Looking at the study overall: Ivuxolimab, which targeted the costimulatory receptor OX40 (CD134), was an agonistic, fully human IgG2 monoclonal antibody. Intravenous ivuxolimab was administered to patients every 2 weeks at six dose levels: 0.01, 0.1, 0.3, 1.5, 3 and 10 mg/kg. Of the roughly 51 patients in dose escalation, about 20 had hepatocellular carcinoma, approximately 15 had melanoma, 9 had renal cell carcinoma and 9 had head and neck cancer. A male proportion of 82.7% and a mean age of approximately 62 years, ranging from roughly 23 to 80, were recorded for the dose-escalation cohort. Prior anti-PD-1, anti-PD-L1 or anti-CTLA-4 therapy was permitted, and approximately 39% of dose-escalation patients had received checkpoint inhibitors. Three dose-escalation patients achieved partial responses, one with hepatocellular carcinoma and two with cutaneous melanoma. The purpose of peripheral TCRbeta sequencing was to test whether ivuxolimab changed TCR sequence diversity and led to clonal T-cell expansion. The paper covers the monotherapy dose-escalation part of the phase I ivuxolimab trial, which included N of about 50 patients. Here is what the overall study found, with its caveats: Low levels of normalized T-cell clonal expansion were also seen in some patients who did not respond. At doses of 0.1 to 3.0 mg/kg, clonal expansion of both CD4+ and CD8+ blood T cells was observed from baseline to week 6. In partial responders in the 0.1-3.0 mg/kg groups, normalized peripheral clonal expansion was found to be among the lowest, especially among CD8+ T cells. Antigen specificity was not determined for the clonally expanded peripheral T cells. On average, CD8+ T cells showed more expanded clones than CD4+ T cells after ivuxolimab.

The trial excluded patients who had a history of autoimmune disease or who were on systemic immunosuppression. Peripheral blood for TCR sequencing was collected from all dose cohorts at baseline, on cycle 4 day 1, and on cycle 7 day 1. Samples came from an open-label, multicenter, first-in-human phase I dose-escalation trial of ivuxolimab. The trial enrolled adults with locally advanced or metastatic head and neck squamous cell, hepatocellular, melanoma or renal cell carcinoma. Before TCR sequencing, CD4+ T cells and CD8+ T cells from peripheral blood were sorted into separate populations. Genomic DNA was isolated from the sorted cells so that the TCRbeta CDR3 region could be sequenced. TCRbeta CDR3 regions were sequenced using the immunoSEQ Assay. Held by TCRdb, this immuneACCESS table contains in-frame sequences only and omits some clones. Under half of the omission traces to an unresolved V gene where checked; the cause of the rest is unknown. The sample contains around 25,000 clones, 75% to 90% of them found a single time. The biggest ten clones account for 16% of the sample.

The starting material was CD4+ or CD8+ T cells sorted from blood, obtained in a trial of the OX40 agonist ivuxolimab. The TCR comes from an adult with an advanced solid tumor such as melanoma, head and neck, liver or kidney cancer.

The sequenced DNA: TGCGCCAGCAGCTTGACTTCAATCGGGGCCCATGAGCAGTTCTTC. Translated, it reads CASSLTSIGAHEQFF. The chain joins TRBV5-1 to TRBJ2-1, with a tentative D call of TRBD1 or TRBD2, each matching 5 bases. The CDR3 numbers 15 residues from cysteine through phenylalanine. Only the CDR3 DNA stays, 45 bases, in frame from base 1. According to the germline V gene, CDR1 reads SGHRS and CDR2 reads YFSETQ. V was cut back by 1 base and J by 8 bases, leaving a gap of 16 bases between them.